These 6 T cell receptor beta chains originate from one sample sequenced in a study of cytomegalovirus exposure and HLA in healthy donors. Use of 60 Vbeta and 13 Jbeta primers characterized the PCR. Clones were read by immunoSEQ multiplex PCR, and TCRdb kept only the in-frame ones, dropping some. The data contain about 150,000 clones, roughly 71% of them singletons. The sequenced sample was PBMCs. The receptors were sampled from a man younger than 40 in good health and CMV-seronegative.

The chain uses TRBV15 and TRBJ2-5, with TRBD2 identical over 8 bases. V shed 2 bases, J shed 6 bases, and the junction held 8 bases outside the gene matches. The CDR3 length is 15 residues. CDR1 and CDR2 from the germline V gene are LNHNV and YYDKDF (reference sequence). CDR3 coding DNA: TGTGCCACCAGCAGACTCACCTCGGGAGGGAAGACCCAGTACTTC. Translating gives CATSRLTSGGKTQYF.

This clone has just a few counts. The rearrangement links TRBV5-1 to TRBJ2-7, with D possibly being TRBD2 (6 bases). This CDR3 has 12 residues. V lost 4 bases and J lost 7, with 12 bases in between. CDR1 and CDR2 (germline): SGHRS, YFSETQ. CDR3 sequence (DNA): TGCGCCAGCAGCGTCCCGGAGGGGGAGCAGTACTTC. This translates into CASSVPEGEQYF.

This chain uses TRBV11-2 with TRBJ2-5; D uncertain. Per the germline V gene, CDR1 is SGHAT and CDR2 is FQNNGV. V was shortened by 8 bases and J by 1 base, with 14 bases between the two germline ends. CDR3 length: 14 residues. Here the CDR3 reads CASSSVSLQETQYF. DNA of the CDR3: TGTGCCAGCTCCTCCGTGAGCCTCCAAGAGACCCAGTACTTC.

The chain joins TRBV2 to TRBJ2-3, with 7 bases lining up with TRBD1. Germline loops: CDR1 SNHLY, CDR2 FYNNEI. V shed 4 bases, J shed 2 bases, and the junction held 3 bases outside the gene matches. This CDR3 has 14 residues. CDR3 nucleotides: TGTGCCAGCAGTGGACAGGGACACACAGATACGCAGTATTTT. The encoded protein is CASSGQGHTDTQYF.

The chain is built from TRBV19 and TRBJ2-4, with 10 bases lining up with TRBD2. This CDR3 is built from 17 residues. With 10 bases clipped from V and 0 bases from J, the junction kept 12 bases outside the gene matches. Germline CDR1 reads LNHDA; CDR2 reads SQIVND (reference sequence). The CDR3 reads CATSSGSYSKAKNIQYF. CDR3 nucleotides: TGTGCCACCTCTAGCGGGAGCTACTCTAAAGCCAAAAACATTCAGTACTTC.

This chain links TRBV5-4 with TRBJ2-3, with unresolved D. V was shortened by 0 bases and J by 0 bases, with 5 bases between the two germline ends. The CDR3 sequence is 14 residues long. CDR1 and CDR2 (germline): SGHNT, YYREEE (reference sequence). In DNA form, the CDR3 reads TGTGCCAGCAGCTTGGACAGCAGCACAGATACGCAGTATTTT. It specifies CASSLDSSTDTQYF.